The present TCR beta chain was sequenced within a study of cytomegalovirus exposure and HLA in healthy donors. Study results and caveats: Analysis was carried out at a later point, and it linked a missense DCLRE1C variant to TCR beta V- and J-gene trimming. Being productive about 87% or about 30% of the time was typical of most TCR beta V segments in an earlier analysis.

The PCR used 60 Vbeta and 13 Jbeta primers. Generated by immunoSEQ multiplex PCR, the TCRdb table keeps only in-frame clones and is missing some. The repertoire consists of approximately 81,000 clones, with 74% occurring once and the leading ten covering roughly 9.1%. The CDR3 is made up of 15 amino acids. CDR1 SGHVS and CDR2 FNYEAQ come from the germline V gene. V lost 1 base and J lost 5; bases outside the gene matches: 6. Notes on this clone: Its antigen is not identified.

This receptor was identified in a middle-aged man in good health and CMV-seropositive. The chain couples TRBV7-6 to TRBJ2-7; 9 bases are shared with TRBD1. Sequenced sample: PBMCs. The CDR3 region is CASSLVGRTGDEQYF. CDR3 DNA sequence: TGTGCCAGCAGCTTAGTGGGTAGGACAGGGGACGAGCAGTACTTC.